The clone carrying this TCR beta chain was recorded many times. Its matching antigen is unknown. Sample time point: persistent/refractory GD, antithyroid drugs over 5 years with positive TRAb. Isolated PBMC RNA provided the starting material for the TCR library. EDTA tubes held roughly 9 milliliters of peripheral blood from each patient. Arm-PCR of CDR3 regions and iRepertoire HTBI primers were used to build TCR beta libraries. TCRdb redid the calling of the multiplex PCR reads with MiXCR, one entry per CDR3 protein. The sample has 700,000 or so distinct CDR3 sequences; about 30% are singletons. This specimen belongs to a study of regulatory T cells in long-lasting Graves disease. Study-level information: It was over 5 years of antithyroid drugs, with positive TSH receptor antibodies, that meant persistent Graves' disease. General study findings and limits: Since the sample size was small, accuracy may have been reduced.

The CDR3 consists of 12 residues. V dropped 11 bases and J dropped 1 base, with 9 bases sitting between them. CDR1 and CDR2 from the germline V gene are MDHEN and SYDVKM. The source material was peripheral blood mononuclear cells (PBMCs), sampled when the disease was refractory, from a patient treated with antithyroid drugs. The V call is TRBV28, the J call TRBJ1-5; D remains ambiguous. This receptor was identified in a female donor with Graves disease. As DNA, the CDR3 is TGTGCCGCAAGGATGAGCAATCAGCCCCAGCATTTT. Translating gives CAARMSNQPQHF.